This TCR beta chain was profiled in a study of breast tumors, draining lymph nodes, adjacent tissues. Breast cancer patients provided tissue from their axillary draining lymph nodes. Study-level results: Luminal-like breast cancer showed significantly higher tumor–nontumor repertoire similarity than basal-like.

Using its own MiXCR run on the multiplex PCR reads, TCRdb lists one record per CDR3 protein. The data contain about 140,000 distinct CDR3 sequences, approximately 29% of them singletons. Trimming took 1 base from V and 3 from J; bases not matched to a gene: 8. The CDR3 is made up of 16 amino acids. Germline V lookup: CDR1 SGHRS, CDR2 YFSETQ. Ten or more counts support this clonotype. Its antigen remains unknown. This chain joins TRBV5-1 and TRBJ2-7, with 9 bases fitting TRBD1. Sequenced: axillary lymph node tissue. This TCR was recovered from a female donor with breast cancer. Some clones in this sample may be carry-over from other donors' samples. The CDR3 DNA sequence: TGCGCCAGCAGCTTGTTGCCGGGACAGGGTGACTACGAGCAGTACTTC. Its translation is CASSLLPGQGDYEQYF.